Listed below are T cell receptor beta chains from one sample, sequenced in a study of radiation and T cells in renal cell carcinoma. Clones were read by immunoSEQ multiplex PCR, and TCRdb kept only the in-frame ones, dropping some. The table lists approximately 43,000 clones, nearly 85% of them singletons, with 25% to 30% in the top ten. The material sequenced was blood, taken from a patient whose treatment included radiotherapy and nephrectomy. These receptors were taken from a woman aged 70-85 years with renal cell carcinoma. The CDR3 runs from the conserved cysteine through the conserved F or W. A D gene is named only where the DNA matches it firmly. The size field is filled for only some rows; it gives once, few, many or a size class.

D gene | J gene | clone size | V gene | CDR3 DNA | CDR3 protein
. | TRBJ2-3 | . | TRBV6-6 | TGTGCCAGCAGTGGAAGCCGGGCCACAGATACGCAGTATTTT | CASSGSRATDTQYF
. | TRBJ1-3 | . | TRBV11-2 | TGTGCCAGCAGCTTTTTGAGCCAGGGGCCTGGAAACACCATATATTTT | CASSFLSQGPGNTIYF
TRBD1 | TRBJ2-4 | . | TRBV18 | TGTGCCAGCTCACCCCGGGGACAGGCGGAAAACATTCAGTACTTC | CASSPRGQAENIQYF
. | TRBJ2-5 | . | TRBV7-9 | TGTGCCAGCAGCGGGGAAGAGACCCAGTACTTC | CASSGEETQYF
. | TRBJ2-5 | few | TRBV7-9 | TGTGCCAGCAGGGCGGGATACGGGGAGACCCAGTACTTC | CASRAGYGETQYF
TRBD1 | TRBJ1-2 | . | TRBV6-5 | TGTGCCAGCAGTCCCCTCGGCCGGGACAGGCACGGCTACACCTTC | CASSPLGRDRHGYTF
. | TRBJ2-3 | few | TRBV11-1 | TGTGCCAGCAGCTCGCAGGGGTACACAGATACGCAGTATTTT | CASSSQGYTDTQYF
. | TRBJ2-3 | . | TRBV5-1 | TGCGCCAGCGCCTTCATTGACGGAGATACGCAGTATTTT | CASAFIDGDTQYF
. | TRBJ2-1 | . | TRBV29-1 | TGCAGCGTTGAAATAGAAATACTAGCACTTCAGTTCTTC | CSVEIEILALQFF
TRBD2 | TRBJ2-2 | . | TRBV18 | TGTGCCAGCTCACCAGTAGCGGGAGGGCCCCTCACCGGGGAGCTGTTTTTT | CASSPVAGGPLTGELFF
. | TRBJ1-1 | . | TRBV7-9 | TGTGCCAGCACCATAGTGGAGGCCGGGGGAACTGAAGCTTTCTTT | CASTIVEAGGTEAFF
TRBD1 | TRBJ2-7 | . | TRBV9 | TGTGCCAGCAGCCTCGTTGGGGACCAGGGGGACGAGCAGTACTTC | CASSLVGDQGDEQYF
. | TRBJ2-5 | . | TRBV6-1 | TGTGCCAGCTCGCAGGGGCCAGAGACCCAGTACTTC | CASSQGPETQYF
. | TRBJ1-1 | few | TRBV6-5 | TGTGCCAGCAGTTACTCTGGGACCGTGGTGAACACTGAAGCTTTCTTT | CASSYSGTVVNTEAFF
. | TRBJ2-3 | . | TRBV19 | TGTGCCAGTAGTCCCCTGAGGGGTAGCACAGATACGCAGTATTTT | CASSPLRGSTDTQYF
. | TRBJ1-1 | . | TRBV29-1 | TGCAGCGTTGTTATCGCTAACTTGGGCACTGAAGCTTTCTTT | CSVVIANLGTEAFF
TRBD2 | TRBJ2-7 | . | TRBV5-5 | TGTGCCAGCAGCTTGGGGACTAGCGGTTCCTACGAGCAGTACTTC | CASSLGTSGSYEQYF
TRBD2 | TRBJ2-4 | once | TRBV7-9 | TGTGCCAGCAGCTTAGCTCTAGCGGGGGACCTAGGAAACATTCAGTACTTC | CASSLALAGDLGNIQYF
. | TRBJ2-3 | . | TRBV5-1 | TGCGCCAGCAGCTTGGTAGTTCCCAGCACAGATACGCAGTATTTT | CASSLVVPSTDTQYF
. | TRBJ1-4 | . | TRBV9 | TGTGCCAGCAGCGCAGGGAATGATGAAAAACTGTTTTTT | CASSAGNDEKLFF
. | TRBJ1-5 | . | TRBV30 | TGTGCCTGGAGTTATGGAATGAGCAATCAGCCCCAGCATTTT | CAWSYGMSNQPQHF
. | TRBJ2-2 | . | TRBV5-4 | TGTGCCAGCAGCTCCCCTCGGGGGAACACCGGGGAGCTGTTTTTT | CASSSPRGNTGELFF
TRBD2 | TRBJ2-1 | . | TRBV11-2 | TGTGCCAGCAGCTTAGTACTAGCGGGGAATGAGCAGTTCTTC | CASSLVLAGNEQFF
. | TRBJ2-1 | . | TRBV7-2 | TGTGCCAGCAGCTTAGACAGCGGGCTCGATGAGCAGTTCTTC | CASSLDSGLDEQFF
TRBD1 | TRBJ2-3 | . | TRBV11-3 | TGTGCCAGCAGCCTAGGGACAGGGGGCTCCACAGATACGCAGTATTTT | CASSLGTGGSTDTQYF
TRBD2 | TRBJ2-7 | once | TRBV18 | TGTGCCAGCTCACAGCGCCTCGGGGGGGGGCCAACCTACGAGCAGTACTTC | CASSQRLGGGPTYEQYF
. | TRBJ1-6 | . | TRBV18 | TGTGCCAGCTCACTACGGGAGCGGGGGCCTAATTCACCCCTCCACTTT | CASSLRERGPNSPLHF
. | TRBJ1-4 | . | TRBV2 | TGTGCCAGCAGTGAATGGTCCAGGTCTGATGAAAAACTGTTTTTT | CASSEWSRSDEKLFF
TRBD1 | TRBJ2-7 | . | TRBV6-1 | TGTGCCAGCAGGGGGGACAGGGGCCCCGACGAGCAGTACTTC | CASRGDRGPDEQYF
TRBD2 | TRBJ2-7 | . | TRBV10-3 | TGTGCCACCCCTGGGACTAGCGGGTACGAGCAGTACTTC | CATPGTSGYEQYF
. | TRBJ1-5 | . | TRBV30 | TGTGCCTGGGAGGGGGGGAGCAATCAGCCCCAGCATTTT | CAWEGGSNQPQHF
. | TRBJ2-7 | once | TRBV27 | TGTGCCAGCAACCAGGGGGGGGAGCAGTACTTC | CASNQGGEQYF
TRBD1 | TRBJ1-1 | . | TRBV7-9 | TGTGCCAGCAGCCCTCCTTCAGGGGGGAGGGCTGAAGCTTTCTTT | CASSPPSGGRAEAFF
TRBD2 | TRBJ2-1 | . | TRBV5-4 | TGTGCCAGCAGCTCACTAGCGGGAGTCTACAATGAGCAGTTCTTC | CASSSLAGVYNEQFF
. | TRBJ1-2 | once | TRBV5-1 | TGCGCCAGCAGCTTGGGGGCAAACTATGGCTACACCTTC | CASSLGANYGYTF
. | TRBJ1-1 | few | TRBV27 | TGTGCCAGCAGTTTTTTTTCACCCGCGGGGACTGAAGCTTTCTTT | CASSFFSPAGTEAFF
. | TRBJ1-2 | . | TRBV19 | TGTGCCAGTAGTATTTCGGGCAGCGGAAGGGTAGATTATGGCTACACCTTC | CASSISGSGRVDYGYTF
. | TRBJ1-1 | . | TRBV7-2 | TGTGCCAGCAGCTTAGGCCGGACGGACGCTGAAGCTTTCTTT | CASSLGRTDAEAFF
. | TRBJ1-1 | . | TRBV11-1 | TGTGCCAGCAGCTTAGGACCCTTGGGGACTGAAGCTTTCTTT | CASSLGPLGTEAFF
. | TRBJ2-7 | . | TRBV5-4 | TGTGCCAGCAGCCGCGGCGGTCCGAAGAGCGAGCAGTACTTC | CASSRGGPKSEQYF
TRBD2 | TRBJ2-7 | . | TRBV7-9 | TGTGCCAGCAGCCCGGATGATGGGGCGGGGGGCGAGCAGTACTTC | CASSPDDGAGGEQYF
. | TRBJ1-2 | . | TRBV5-5 | TGCGCCAGCAGCCAAGTGGAGGCCACCGGAGATGGCTACACCTTC | CASSQVEATGDGYTF